This T cell receptor (beta chain) was obtained from a study of cytomegalovirus exposure and HLA in healthy donors. As concerns this clone: Its antigen is not identified.

The CDR3 is 13 amino acids. Per germline, CDR1 MNHEY and CDR2 SMNVEV (reference sequence). The V and J ends lost 6 bases and 7 bases, in that order; junction bases with no gene match: 6. Broader study findings: Per a later analysis, HLA-associated TCR beta chains showed more clonal expansion than other, equally common TCR beta chains.

The PCR ran on 60 Vbeta and 13 Jbeta primers. Assay used: immunoSEQ multiplex PCR; TCRdb lists only in-frame clones, some missing. The sample comprises about 100,000 clones, 77% of which are singletons, and approximately 4.2% rests with the top ten. This receptor was taken from a male donor in good health and CMV-seronegative. Sequenced sample: PBMCs. V gene TRBV27 combines with J gene TRBJ2-4; 7 bases are shared with TRBD2. The CDR3: CASSSGRRNIQYF. In DNA form, the CDR3 reads TGTGCCAGCAGCTCCGGGAGGAGGAACATTCAGTACTTC.